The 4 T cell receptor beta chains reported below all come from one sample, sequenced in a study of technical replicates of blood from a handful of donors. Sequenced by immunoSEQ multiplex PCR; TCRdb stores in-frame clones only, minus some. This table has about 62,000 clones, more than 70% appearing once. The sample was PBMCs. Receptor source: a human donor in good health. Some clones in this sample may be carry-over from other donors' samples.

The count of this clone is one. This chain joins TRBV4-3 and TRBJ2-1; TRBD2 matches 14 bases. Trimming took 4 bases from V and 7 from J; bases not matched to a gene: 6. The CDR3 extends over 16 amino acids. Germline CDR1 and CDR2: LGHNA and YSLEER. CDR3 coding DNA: TGCGCCAGCAGCCGTATGACTAGCGGGAGGGGGAATGAGCAGTTCTTC. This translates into CASSRMTSGRGNEQFF.

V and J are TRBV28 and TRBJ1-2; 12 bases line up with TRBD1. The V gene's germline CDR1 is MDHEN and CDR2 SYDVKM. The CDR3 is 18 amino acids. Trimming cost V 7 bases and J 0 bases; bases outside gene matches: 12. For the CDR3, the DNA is TGTGCCAGCACCTCCCTCCGGGACAGGGGGCCCACTAACTATGGCTACACCTTC. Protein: CASTSLRDRGPTNYGYTF.

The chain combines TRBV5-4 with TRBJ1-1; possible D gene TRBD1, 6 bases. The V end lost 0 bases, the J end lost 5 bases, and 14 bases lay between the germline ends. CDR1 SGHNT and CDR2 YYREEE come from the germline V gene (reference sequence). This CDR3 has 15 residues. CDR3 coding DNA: TGTGCCAGCAGCTTGGCGACAGGTGGTCGGACTGAAGCTTTCTTT. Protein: CASSLATGGRTEAFF.

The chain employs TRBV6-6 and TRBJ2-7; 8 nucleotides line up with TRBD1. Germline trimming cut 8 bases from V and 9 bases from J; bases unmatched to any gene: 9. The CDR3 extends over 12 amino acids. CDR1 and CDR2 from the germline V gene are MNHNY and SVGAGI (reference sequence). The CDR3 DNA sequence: TGTGCCAGCGCCGACAGGGGTTCCGTGCAGTACTTC. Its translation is CASADRGSVQYF.